This is a list of T cell receptor beta chains from one sample in a study of blood T cell repertoires in COVID-19. Clones were sequenced by immunoSEQ multiplex PCR, and TCRdb holds only the in-frame ones, with some missing. The data hold about 110,000 clones, with 84% observed a single time. Specimen: peripheral blood. These TCRs come from a woman aged 60-70 years with acute or convalescent COVID-19. Both conserved end residues are part of each CDR3. D genes are given only for firm matches. Clone size, where shown, is once, few, many, or a class for clones that have expanded.

V gene	D gene	J gene	clone size	CDR3 protein	CDR3 DNA
TRBV28	TRBD2	TRBJ2-1	-	CASGTSGNLYEQFF	TGTGCCAGCGGGACTAGCGGGAATCTCTATGAGCAGTTCTTC
TRBV9	TRBD2	TRBJ2-7	-	CASSVEGTSGYEQYF	TGTGCCAGCAGCGTAGAAGGGACTAGCGGGTACGAGCAGTACTTC
TRBV28	-	TRBJ1-5	-	CASSLQRRSQPQHF	TGTGCCAGCAGTTTACAGAGAAGGAGTCAGCCCCAGCATTTT
TRBV5-1	TRBD2	TRBJ2-1	-	CASRSAGGYNEQFF	TGCGCCAGCAGGTCAGCGGGAGGCTACAATGAGCAGTTCTTC
TRBV27	-	TRBJ2-7	once	CASSAGYTPYEQYF	TGTGCCAGCAGTGCAGGATATACCCCCTACGAGCAGTACTTC
TRBV5-1	-	TRBJ1-4	-	CASSEEGISNEKLFF	TGCGCCAGCAGCGAGGAGGGGATCTCTAATGAAAAACTGTTTTTT
TRBV4-1	TRBD1	TRBJ1-2	-	CASRGNRGAYGYTF	TGCGCCAGCAGGGGTAACAGGGGAGCCTATGGCTACACCTTC
TRBV7-2	TRBD1	TRBJ1-1	-	CASSLGGQGKAEAFF	TGTGCCAGCAGCTTAGGGGGACAGGGTAAAGCTGAAGCTTTCTTT
TRBV5-4	-	TRBJ1-1	-	CASNPDSGNTEAFF	TGTGCCAGCAACCCGGACAGCGGGAACACTGAAGCTTTCTTT
TRBV6-1	-	TRBJ2-6	-	CASSEAYLFFGSGANVLTF	TGTGCCAGCAGTGAAGCGTATCTGTTCTTCGGCTCTGGGGCCAACGTCCTGACTTTC
TRBV10-3	-	TRBJ1-5	-	CAISESTVGGVNQPQHF	TGTGCCATCAGTGAGTCGACAGTCGGGGGGGTCAATCAGCCCCAGCATTTT
TRBV6-1	TRBD1	TRBJ2-3	-	CASSENRGPDTQYF	TGTGCCAGCAGTGAAAACAGGGGCCCAGATACGCAGTATTTT
TRBV29-1	-	TRBJ1-3	-	CSVVQGPGNTIYF	TGCAGCGTTGTTCAGGGGCCTGGAAACACCATATATTTT
TRBV7-9	TRBD1	TRBJ1-5	-	CASSPGGAKDQPQHF	TGTGCCAGCAGCCCAGGGGGCGCAAAAGATCAGCCCCAGCATTTT
TRBV5-5	-	TRBJ1-1	-	CASSLIGPTEAFF	TGTGCCAGCAGCTTGATCGGTCCGACTGAAGCTTTCTTT
TRBV12-3/TRBV12-4	-	TRBJ2-7	-	CASRGPPPYEQYF	TGTGCCAGCCGCGGGCCTCCCCCCTACGAGCAGTACTTC
TRBV5-1	TRBD1	TRBJ1-2	-	CASSEGGDYGYTF	TGCGCCAGCAGTGAAGGGGGCGACTATGGCTACACCTTC
TRBV3-1/TRBV3-2	-	TRBJ2-1	-	CASSQGGGYNEQFF	TGTGCCAGCAGCCAAGGTGGGGGGTACAATGAGCAGTTCTTC
TRBV28	TRBD1	TRBJ2-5	once	CASRPGGAGETQYF	TGTGCCAGCAGACCAGGGGGCGCGGGTGAGACCCAGTACTTC
TRBV5-6	-	TRBJ1-5	-	CASSRWGQPQHF	TGTGCCAGCAGCCGGTGGGGCCAGCCCCAGCATTTT
TRBV19	TRBD1	TRBJ2-7	-	CASSNRDRGSYEQYF	TGTGCCAGTAGTAACCGGGACAGGGGGTCCTACGAGCAGTACTTC
TRBV29-1	TRBD1	TRBJ2-1	-	CSARTAGGASYNEQFF	TGCAGCGCCCGAACAGCAGGGGGCGCCTCCTACAATGAGCAGTTCTTC
TRBV5-4	TRBD1	TRBJ2-7	-	CASSFGQGDSYEQYF	TGTGCCAGCAGCTTCGGACAGGGGGACTCCTACGAGCAGTACTTC
TRBV7-9	TRBD2	TRBJ2-1	-	CASSYLADSYNEQFF	TGTGCCAGCAGCTATCTAGCGGACTCCTACAATGAGCAGTTCTTC
TRBV18	-	TRBJ2-2	-	CASSPRGGATGELFF	TGTGCCAGCTCCCCGAGAGGGGGGGCCACCGGGGAGCTGTTTTTT
TRBV3-1/TRBV3-2	TRBD2	TRBJ2-1	-	CASSSRGTSGSGEQFF	TGTGCCAGCAGCTCAAGGGGGACTAGCGGGAGTGGTGAGCAGTTCTTC
TRBV15	TRBD2	TRBJ2-2	-	CATSRDRGGSPMGGELFF	TGTGCCACCAGCAGAGACCGCGGGGGATCCCCGATGGGCGGGGAGCTGTTTTTT
TRBV14	-	TRBJ1-5	-	CASSQGAHQPQHF	TGTGCCAGCAGCCAAGGAGCCCATCAGCCCCAGCATTTT
TRBV19	TRBD2	TRBJ2-1	once	CASSMAASGGNEQFF	TGTGCCAGTAGTATGGCGGCTAGCGGGGGAAATGAGCAGTTCTTC
TRBV18	TRBD2	TRBJ2-7	-	CASSAQLAGVGYEQYF	TGTGCCAGCTCAGCCCAACTAGCGGGAGTTGGTTACGAGCAGTACTTC
TRBV7-9	-	TRBJ2-7	-	CASSLLVATYEQYF	TGTGCCAGCAGCTTATTGGTAGCCACGTACGAGCAGTACTTC
TRBV25-1	-	TRBJ1-1	-	CASSESGRPEAFF	TGTGCCAGCAGTGAATCAGGCAGGCCCGAAGCTTTCTTT
TRBV3-1/TRBV3-2	-	TRBJ2-1	-	CASSQGDTYNEQFF	TGTGCCAGCAGCCAGGGAGACACGTACAATGAGCAGTTCTTC
TRBV4-1	TRBD1	TRBJ1-5	-	CASSQGRTGSGLSNQPQHF	TGCGCCAGCAGCCAAGGACGGACAGGGTCTGGGCTTAGCAATCAGCCCCAGCATTTT
TRBV7-2	TRBD2	TRBJ2-7	-	CASSLGGGSNNEQYF	TGTGCCAGCAGCTTAGGGGGCGGGAGTAATAACGAGCAGTACTTC